The 4 T cell receptor beta chains listed next were all sequenced from one sample in a study of blood T cell repertoires in COVID-19. The table came from immunoSEQ multiplex PCR; TCRdb's copy has only in-frame clones and leaves some out. The data show hundreds of thousands of clones, with about 87% seen just once and roughly 1.2% held by the top ten. Sequenced: PBMCs or T cells enriched from blood (not recorded which). The receptor source for this set is a woman aged 40 to 55 with acute COVID-19.

This clone was counted many times. This same CDR3 is encoded by further DNA sequences in the sample. The rearrangement joins TRBV28 to TRBJ1-3; 7 nucleotides agree with TRBD1. This CDR3 region has 14 residues. The junction had 4 bases not matched to a gene; V was cut back by 4 bases and J by 4 bases. CDR1 is MDHEN and CDR2 is SYDVKM in the germline V gene. The CDR3 DNA follows: TGTGCCAGCAGTTCGACAGGGACGGGAAACACCATATATTTT. Translating gives CASSSTGTGNTIYF.

This sequence joins TRBV19 and TRBJ1-2; 7 bases line up with TRBD1. V lost 0 bases, J lost 6 bases, and 7 bases stayed unmatched. Germline CDR1 is LNHDA and CDR2 is SQIVND (reference sequence). The CDR3 covers 15 residues. The CDR3 sequence: CASSIEDRARDGYTF. As DNA, the CDR3 is TGTGCCAGTAGTATAGAAGACAGGGCGAGGGATGGCTACACCTTC.

This chain links TRBV3-1 (or the pseudogene TRBV3-2) with TRBJ2-5; 10 bases are shared with TRBD2. J gave up 5 bases and V 0 bases, and 18 bases lay outside the gene matches. CDR1 LGHDT and CDR2 YNNKEL come from the germline V gene (reference sequence). The CDR3 is 20 residues long. The DNA of the CDR3 is TGTGCCAGCAGCCAAGAAGGGCTAGCGGGAGTCTACGGTTTATTGGAGACCCAGTACTTC. Protein: CASSQEGLAGVYGLLETQYF.

This clone was observed a few times. This sequence joins TRBV4-1 and TRBJ2-3, with TRBD2 matching 14 bases. CDR1 is MGHRA, CDR2 YSYEKL, per germline. The CDR3 contains 20 residues. After removal of 1 base from V and 3 bases from J, the junction contained 12 bases not matched to a gene. The CDR3 DNA follows: TGCGCCAGCAGCCAAGGAGTGACTAGCGGGAGGGCCGGTTTTACAGATACGCAGTATTTT. Protein: CASSQGVTSGRAGFTDTQYF.